Here is one TCR beta chain with its context. Deletions cut 4 bases from V and 4 bases from J, with 16 bases between. The CDR3 has 15 amino acids. Germline V CDR1 and CDR2: MNHEY, SVGAGI. The sample belongs to a study of blood T cell repertoires in COVID-19. Study-level background: Acute and convalescent COVID-19 samples came from the United States, Italy and Spain. T cells, B-cell-depleted T cells, or PBMCs provided the cDNA or gDNA that served as material.

In the original workflow: Nucleated cell number was recorded as an estimate derived from reference gene primer amplification. Data came from immunoSEQ multiplex PCR; TCRdb stores just in-frame clones and leaves some out. The V and J calls and the clone size are those of that table, but D and trimming were determined from the DNA. Of roughly 200,000 clones in the sample, approximately 90% were seen once. The sequenced sample consisted of peripheral blood. The rearrangement links TRBV6-5 to TRBJ1-2; no clear D gene. This TCR was recovered from a woman in her late teens or twenties who had recovered from COVID-19. As DNA, the CDR3 is TGTGCCAGCAGTTCCACAACGCGAGGTGCCTATGGCTACACCTTC. Residues: CASSSTTRGAYGYTF.